This TCR beta chain is drawn from a study of blood T cell repertoires in COVID-19. Study summary: Collection of acute and convalescent COVID-19 samples took place in the United States, Italy and Spain. Sample material is recorded as cDNA or gDNA derived from T cells, B-cell-depleted T cells, or PBMCs.

The CDR3 is made up of 15 amino acids. Trimming at V came to 6 bases and at J to 7 bases, leaving 11 bases not matched to a gene. Germline loops: CDR1 LGHNT, CDR2 FRNRAP. Authors' methods: Using reference gene primer amplification, nucleated cell counts were estimated. Clones were read by immunoSEQ multiplex PCR, and TCRdb kept only the in-frame ones, dropping some. V and J calls and clone size are as listed in that table; D and trimming were resolved from the DNA. The repertoire holds fewer than 350,000 clones, roughly 85% seen once, with about 7% in the top ten. This clonotype was sampled from a human donor in a cohort sampled during active COVID-19. The source material was peripheral blood. The V call is TRBV12-5, the J call TRBJ2-2, with 7 bases aligning to TRBD1. CDR3 sequence (DNA): TGTGCTAGTGGGAAACCGGGACAGAAAAACGGGGAGCTGTTTTTT. Protein: CASGKPGQKNGELFF.